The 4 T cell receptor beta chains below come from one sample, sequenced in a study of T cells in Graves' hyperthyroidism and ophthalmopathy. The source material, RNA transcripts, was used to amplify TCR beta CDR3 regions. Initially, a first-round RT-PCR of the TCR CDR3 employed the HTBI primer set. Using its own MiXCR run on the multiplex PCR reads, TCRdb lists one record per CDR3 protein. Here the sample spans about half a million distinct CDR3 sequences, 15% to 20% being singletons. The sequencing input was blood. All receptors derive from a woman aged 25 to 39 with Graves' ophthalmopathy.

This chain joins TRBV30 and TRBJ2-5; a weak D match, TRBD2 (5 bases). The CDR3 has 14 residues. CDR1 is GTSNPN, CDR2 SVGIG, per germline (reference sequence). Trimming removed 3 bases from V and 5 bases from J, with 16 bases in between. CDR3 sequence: CAWRPLPREETQYF. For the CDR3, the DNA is TGTGCCTGGAGGCCACTTCCAAGGGAGGAGACCCAGTACTTC.

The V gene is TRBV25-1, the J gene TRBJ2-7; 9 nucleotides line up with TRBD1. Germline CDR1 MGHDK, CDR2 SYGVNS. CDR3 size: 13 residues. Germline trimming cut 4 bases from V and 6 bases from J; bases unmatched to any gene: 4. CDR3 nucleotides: TGTGCCAGCAGTGCGACGGACAGGGGCGAGCAGTACTTC. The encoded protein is CASSATDRGEQYF.

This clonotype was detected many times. The CDR3 sequence is CASSFVPGADTQYF. CDR3 nucleotides: TGTGCCAGCAGTTTTGTTCCAGGGGCAGATACGCAGTATTTT. The chain couples TRBV28 to TRBJ2-3; TRBD1 might be the D (6 bases). From germline, CDR1 is MDHEN and CDR2 SYDVKM. Trimming removed 3 bases from V and 4 bases from J, with 11 bases in between. The CDR3 has 14 amino acids.

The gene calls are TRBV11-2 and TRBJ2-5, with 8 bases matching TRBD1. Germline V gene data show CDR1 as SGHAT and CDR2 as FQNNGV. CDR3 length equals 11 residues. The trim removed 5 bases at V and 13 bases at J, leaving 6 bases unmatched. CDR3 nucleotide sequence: TGTGCCAGCAGCATAGGACAGGGAGGGTACTTC. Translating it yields CASSIGQGGYF.